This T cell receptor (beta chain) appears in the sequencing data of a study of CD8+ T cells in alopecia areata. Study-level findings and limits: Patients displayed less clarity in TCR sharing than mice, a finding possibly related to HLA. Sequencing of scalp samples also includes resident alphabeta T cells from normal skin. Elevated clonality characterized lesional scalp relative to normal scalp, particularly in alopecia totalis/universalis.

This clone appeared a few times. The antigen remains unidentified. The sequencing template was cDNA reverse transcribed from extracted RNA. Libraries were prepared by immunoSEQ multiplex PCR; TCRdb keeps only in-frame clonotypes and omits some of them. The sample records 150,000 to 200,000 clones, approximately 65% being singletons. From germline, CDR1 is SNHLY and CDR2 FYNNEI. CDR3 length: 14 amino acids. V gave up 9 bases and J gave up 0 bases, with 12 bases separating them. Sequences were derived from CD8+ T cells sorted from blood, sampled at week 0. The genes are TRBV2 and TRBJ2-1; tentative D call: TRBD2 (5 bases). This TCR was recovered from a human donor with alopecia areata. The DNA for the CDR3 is TGTGCCAGTCAGCCAGCGGACTCCTACAATGAGCAGTTCTTC. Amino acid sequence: CASQPADSYNEQFF.